Sequencing of this TCR beta chain was carried out in a study of circulating CD8 cells and anti-PD-1 response in melanoma. At the level of the study: Anti-PD-1 was first-line therapy for about 50% of the 13 patients.

CDR1 is SGHTS and CDR2 is YDEGEE in the germline V gene. V was shortened by 0 bases and J by 1 base, with 11 bases between the two germline ends. The CDR3 has 16 residues. TCR libraries were prepared from 15 ng of total RNA with the QIAseq Immune Repertoire TCR panel. One entry per CDR3 protein results from TCRdb running MiXCR on the reads. The repertoire holds 450 to 500 distinct CDR3 sequences, with approximately 8.4% as singletons. This clonotype is termed large. Live CD3+CD8+TCRalphabeta+ cells were sorted into four subsets by PD-1 and/or TIGIT. The chain couples TRBV5-8 to TRBJ1-5; D not certain. The clonotype was recovered from a human donor with melanoma. The material sequenced was CD8+ T cells from PBMCs, taken at baseline or after one month of anti-PD-1 therapy (not recorded which). CDR3 nucleotides: TGTGCCAGCAGCTTGGTCGGGGTAATGAGCAATCAGCCCCAGCATTTT. Protein: CASSLVGVMSNQPQHF.